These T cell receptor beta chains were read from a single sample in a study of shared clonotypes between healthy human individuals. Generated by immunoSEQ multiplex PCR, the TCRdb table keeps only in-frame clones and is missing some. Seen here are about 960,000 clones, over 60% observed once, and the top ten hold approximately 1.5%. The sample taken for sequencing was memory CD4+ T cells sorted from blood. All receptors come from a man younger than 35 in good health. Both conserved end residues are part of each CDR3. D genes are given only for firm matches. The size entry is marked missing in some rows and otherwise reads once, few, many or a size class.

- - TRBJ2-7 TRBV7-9 CASSWGQAKDEQYF TGTGCCAGCAGCTGGGGACAAGCTAAGGACGAGCAGTACTTC
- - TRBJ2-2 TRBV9 CASSVLGSGELFF TGTGCCAGCAGCGTCCTCGGTAGCGGGGAGCTGTTTTTT
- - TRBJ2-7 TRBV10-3 CAISELPTEEQYF TGTGCCATCAGTGAGCTTCCAACGGAGGAGCAGTACTTC
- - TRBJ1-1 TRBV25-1 CASSGVMNTEAFF TGTGCCAGCAGTGGGGTGATGAACACTGAAGCTTTCTTT
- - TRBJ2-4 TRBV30 CAWAREGQNIQYF TGTGCCTGGGCAAGAGAAGGCCAAAACATTCAGTACTTC
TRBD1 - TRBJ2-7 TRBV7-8 CASSLGDRGYEQYF TGTGCCAGCAGCCTAGGGGACAGGGGGTACGAGCAGTACTTC
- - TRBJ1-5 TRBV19 CASSSIGTSNSNQPQHF TGTGCCAGTAGTTCTATAGGGACATCAAATAGCAATCAGCCCCAGCATTTT
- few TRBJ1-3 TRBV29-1 CSVVGNTIYF TGCAGCGTTGTTGGAAACACCATATATTTT
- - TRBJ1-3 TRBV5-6 CASSLATNTIYF TGTGCCAGCAGCTTGGCCACTAACACCATATATTTT
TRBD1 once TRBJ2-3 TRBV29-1 CSVGGGKTDTQYF TGCAGCGTTGGAGGGGGCAAGACAGATACGCAGTATTTT
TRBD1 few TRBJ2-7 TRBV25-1 CATSEDRGVGEQYF TGTGCCACCTCCGAGGACAGGGGAGTGGGCGAGCAGTACTTC
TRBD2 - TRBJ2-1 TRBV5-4 CASSLAGSSGFLEQFF TGTGCCAGCAGCTTGGCCGGCTCTAGCGGGTTCCTCGAGCAGTTCTTC
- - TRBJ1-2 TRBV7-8 CASSLEQVTRSNYGYTF TGTGCCAGCAGCTTAGAACAGGTTACAAGGTCTAACTATGGCTACACCTTC
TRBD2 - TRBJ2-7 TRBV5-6 CASSLSTSGSLHEQYF TGTGCCAGCAGCTTGTCGACTAGCGGGAGTCTCCACGAGCAGTACTTC
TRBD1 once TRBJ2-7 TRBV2 CASRPGPDREQYF TGTGCCAGCAGGCCCGGGCCGGACAGGGAGCAGTACTTC
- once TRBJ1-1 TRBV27 CASSSRAAGTEAFF TGTGCCAGCAGTTCCCGGGCTGCGGGCACTGAAGCTTTCTTT
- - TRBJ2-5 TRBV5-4 CASSSRSGGEETQYF TGTGCCAGCAGCTCCCGCAGCGGCGGAGAAGAGACCCAGTACTTC
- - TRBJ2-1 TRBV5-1 CASCAGTGSYNEQFF TGCGCCAGCTGCGCCGGGACGGGCTCCTACAATGAGCAGTTCTTC
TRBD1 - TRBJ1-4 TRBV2 CASSATGTEGEKLFF TGTGCCAGCAGTGCAACCGGGACAGAGGGCGAAAAACTGTTTTTT
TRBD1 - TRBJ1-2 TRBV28 CASSTPGGLSYGYTF TGTGCCAGTTCGACCCCAGGGGGTCTGAGCTATGGCTACACCTTC
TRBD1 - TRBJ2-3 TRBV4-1 CASSPGQGTSTDTQYF TGCGCCAGCAGCCCCGGACAGGGGACTAGCACAGATACGCAGTATTTT
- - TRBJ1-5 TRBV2 CASSEARGGPVSQPQHF TGTGCCAGCAGTGAAGCGCGGGGAGGCCCGGTAAGTCAGCCCCAGCATTTT
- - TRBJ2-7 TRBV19 CASSTPWATHEQYF TGTGCCAGTAGTACCCCTTGGGCAACCCACGAGCAGTACTTC
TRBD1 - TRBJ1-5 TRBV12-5 CASGLTGQRNQPQHF TGTGCTAGTGGTTTAACGGGACAGCGCAATCAGCCCCAGCATTTT
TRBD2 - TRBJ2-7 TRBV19 CASSKEAGPTIEQYF TGTGCCAGTAGTAAGGAAGCGGGGCCCACGATCGAGCAGTACTTC
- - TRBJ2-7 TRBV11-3 CASPGTRWEQYF TGTGCCAGCCCCGGGACACGGTGGGAGCAGTACTTC
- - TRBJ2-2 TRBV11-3 CASSLISPDTGELFF TGTGCCAGCAGCTTAATTTCCCCCGACACCGGGGAGCTGTTTTTT
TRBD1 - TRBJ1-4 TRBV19 CASRGGQGDEKLFF TGTGCCAGCCGAGGGGGACAGGGAGATGAAAAACTGTTTTTT
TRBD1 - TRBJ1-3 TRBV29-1 CSVRDREVSGNTIYF TGCAGCGTCCGGGACAGGGAGGTGTCTGGAAACACCATATATTTT
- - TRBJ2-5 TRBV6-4 CASSDGASQYF TGTGCCAGCAGTGACGGAGCTTCCCAGTACTTC
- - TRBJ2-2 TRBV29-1 CSASATANTGELFF TGCAGCGCCTCGGCGACAGCGAACACCGGGGAGCTGTTTTTT
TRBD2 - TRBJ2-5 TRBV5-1 CASRRRAGSQETQYF TGCGCCAGCAGACGAAGAGCGGGATCCCAAGAGACCCAGTACTTC
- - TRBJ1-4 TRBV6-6 CASSPSRFNNEKLFF TGTGCCAGCAGCCCGAGCCGGTTCAATAATGAAAAACTGTTTTTT
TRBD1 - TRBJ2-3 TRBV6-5 CASSYRDRGPTHTQYF TGTGCCAGCAGTTACCGTGACAGGGGGCCAACACATACGCAGTATTTT
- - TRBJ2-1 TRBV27 CASSLKGPGNEQFF TGTGCCAGCAGTTTAAAAGGGCCGGGCAATGAGCAGTTCTTC
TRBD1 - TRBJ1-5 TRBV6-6 CASSKSGQDNQPQHF TGTGCCAGCAGCAAATCGGGACAGGACAATCAGCCCCAGCATTTT
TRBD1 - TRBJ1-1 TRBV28 CASSVQGAGTEAFF TGTGCCAGCAGTGTACAGGGGGCAGGAACTGAAGCTTTCTTT
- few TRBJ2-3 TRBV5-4 CASSNSRGADTQYF TGTGCCAGCAGCAACTCCAGGGGGGCAGATACGCAGTATTTT
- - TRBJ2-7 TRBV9 CASSVEYGTYEQYF TGTGCCAGCAGCGTAGAGTACGGGACCTACGAGCAGTACTTC
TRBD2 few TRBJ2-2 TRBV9 CASSSRLAGNTGELFF TGTGCCAGCAGCTCCCGACTAGCGGGAAACACCGGGGAGCTGTTTTTT